The clone carrying this T cell receptor beta chain occurred a few times. Rearranged V-D-J TRB sequences were amplified with a mixed TRB-A/B primer pool. One entry per CDR3 protein results from TCRdb running MiXCR on the multiplex PCR reads. This sample yields more than 8,000 distinct CDR3 sequences, of which roughly 32% are seen a single time; around 3.3% belongs to the top ten. Germline CDR1 SGHTA, CDR2 FQGNSA. The V gene end was trimmed by 1 base and the J gene end by 9 bases; junction bases not matched to a gene: 5. The CDR3 totals 13 residues. Peripheral blood genomic DNA, not sorted cells or RNA, was the template. The sample is drawn from a study of T cell repertoires in aging, cancer and after chemotherapy.

Sequencing used blood. This TCR came from a human donor in good health. The genes are TRBV7-2 and TRBJ1-1, with 7 positions matching TRBD1. The CDR3 coding sequence is TGTGCCAGCAGCTTAGGGGGGACAGCCAAAGCTTTCTTT. Its translation is CASSLGGTAKAFF.